These 24 T cell receptor beta chains originate from one sample sequenced in a study of CD8 T cells in ankylosing spondylitis. MiXCR was run by TCRdb on the 5' RACE reads, yielding one entry per CDR3 protein. The sample lists 150,000 to 200,000 distinct CDR3 sequences; about 9.9% were seen once. Sample: blood, either unsorted or a sorted T cell fraction (not recorded which). The receptors were sampled from a male donor with ankylosing spondylitis or in good health (not recorded which).

In this sample, this clonotype turned up a few times. The CDR3 nucleotides are TGCAGTGCTAGAGATCTGGCAAACCAGGGCTACACCTTC. It is translated as CSARDLANQGYTF. The chain joins TRBV20-1 to TRBJ1-2, with no clear D. Trimming stripped 0 bases from V and 8 bases from J, with 13 bases between. This CDR3 is 13 amino acids long. Per the germline V gene, CDR1 is DFQATT and CDR2 is SNEGSKA (reference sequence).

This clonotype came up many times. The chain uses TRBV5-1 and TRBJ2-7; D may be TRBD2 (6 bases). This CDR3 region has 16 residues. Looked up from germline, CDR1 is SGHRS and CDR2 is YFSETQ. Trimming shortened V by 4 bases and J by 0 bases, and 17 bases separated the two germline ends. CDR3 amino acids: CASSNSAGTVSYEQYF. DNA of the CDR3: TGCGCCAGCAGCAATAGCGCCGGGACTGTCTCCTACGAGCAGTACTTC.

Concerning this clonotype: A read error may account for a junction end that differs from germline. V gene TRBV20-1 combines with J gene TRBJ2-5, with D perhaps matching TRBD1 or TRBD2 (5 bases each). CDR3 size: 13 residues. Germline V lookup: CDR1 DFQATT, CDR2 SNEGSKA (reference sequence). The CDR3 spells CSATGMVMGTQCF. The CDR3 DNA reads TGCAGTGCTACCGGAATGGTTATGGGGACCCAGTGCTTC.

This clonotype has ten or more counts. The chain couples TRBV14 to TRBJ2-5; D is ambiguous. Trimming shortened V by 0 bases and J by 4 bases, and 12 bases separated the two germline ends. The CDR3 has 15 residues. Per germline, CDR1 SGHDN and CDR2 FVKESK. Here the CDR3 DNA reads TGTGCCAGCAGCCAAGAGGATTATCCCCCAGAGACCCAGTACTTC. As protein: CASSQEDYPPETQYF.

This clonotype was observed many times. V and J are TRBV28 and TRBJ2-3; 7 nucleotides match TRBD2. This CDR3 spans 15 amino acids. The junction had 5 bases not matched to a gene; V was cut back by 5 bases and J by 0 bases. Germline lookup yields CDR1 MDHEN and CDR2 SYDVKM. The chain's CDR3 is CASSRGVPSTDTQYF. The DNA of the CDR3 is TGTGCCAGCAGTCGGGGGGTCCCCAGCACAGATACGCAGTATTTT. Full variable domain (rest looked up from reference TRBV28 and TRBJ2-3): DVKVTQSSRYLVKRTGEKVFLECVQDMDHENMFWYRQDPGLGLRLIYFSYDVKMKEKGDIPEGYSVSREKKERFSLILESASTNQTSMYLCASSRGVPSTDTQYFGPGTRLTVL.

V usage is TRBV6-6 and J usage is TRBJ2-7, with D perhaps matching TRBD2 (5 bases). The CDR3 contains 12 residues. V was shortened by 7 bases and J by 2 bases, with 9 bases between the two germline ends. Germline loops: CDR1 MNHNY, CDR2 SVGAGI (reference sequence). CDR3 nucleotide sequence: TGTGCCAGCACTGAGGGCACCTACGAGCAGTACTTC. The encoded protein is CASTEGTYEQYF.

This clonotype showed up many times. This sequence joins TRBV3-1 and TRBJ1-3, with no clear D. Trimming removed 4 bases at V and 8 bases at J, with 6 bases between. The CDR3 covers 11 residues. In germline, CDR1 is LGHDT, CDR2 YNNKEL (reference sequence). The CDR3 loop reads CASSLGDTIYF. The CDR3 DNA is TGTGCCAGCAGCCTTGGGGACACCATATATTTT.

This clonotype was found many times. A much larger clone lies a single base off, so this may be a read error. V usage is TRBV2 and J usage is TRBJ2-7; D is unclear. Trimming cost V 3 bases and J 2 bases, with 2 bases left between them. The germline V gene encodes CDR1 SNHLY and CDR2 FYNNEI. The CDR3 covers 11 residues. For the CDR3, the DNA is TGTGCCAGCAGTGACACCTACGAGCAGTACTTC. The encoded protein is CASSDTYEQYF.

This sequence joins TRBV5-5 and TRBJ2-3; possibly TRBD2 for D (6 bases). V was cut by 0 bases and J by 0 bases, with 8 bases left in between. CDR3 length equals 15 residues. Germline V gene lookup returns CDR1 SGHKS and CDR2 YYEKEE (reference sequence). The CDR3 DNA is TGTGCCAGCAGCTTGGAGGGGACTAGCACAGATACGCAGTATTTT. Its protein is CASSLEGTSTDTQYF.

The table lists this clonotype with a few counts. V is TRBV10-3 and J is TRBJ2-5, with D unresolved. V gave up 1 base and J gave up 1 base, with 4 bases separating them. The CDR3 runs 13 residues. From germline, CDR1 is ENHRY and CDR2 SYGVKD. The CDR3 spells CAISEWSQETQYF. DNA of the CDR3: TGTGCCATCAGTGAGTGGTCCCAAGAGACCCAGTACTTC.

This clonotype was counted ten times or more. The chain combines TRBV24-1 with TRBJ2-2, with D possibly being TRBD1 or TRBD2 (6 bases each). V dropped 5 bases and J dropped 5 bases, with 20 bases sitting between them. CDR1 and CDR2 (germline): KGHDR, SFDVKD. The CDR3 is 17 residues long. The CDR3 loop reads CATSGHAGQSRTGELFF. The DNA of the CDR3 is TGTGCCACCAGTGGTCACGCGGGACAATCGCGAACCGGGGAGCTGTTTTTT.

At least ten counts were recorded for this clonotype. The J gene is TRBJ2-3, the V gene TRBV9, with a possible D match to TRBD2 (5 bases). CDR1 is SGDLS, CDR2 YYNGEE, per germline. This CDR3 is built from 17 residues. Trimming shortened V by 6 bases and J by 0 bases, and 20 bases separated the two germline ends. The CDR3 protein is CASTPRSSGRSTDTQYF. In DNA, the CDR3 is TGTGCCAGCACCCCTCGGTCAAGCGGCCGAAGCACAGATACGCAGTATTTT. Filled out from reference TRBV9 and TRBJ2-3, the complete variable domain reads DSGVTQTPKHLITATGQRVTLRCSPRSGDLSVYWYQQSLDQGLQFLIQYYNGEERAKGNILERFSAQQFPDLHSELNLSSLELGDSALYFCASTPRSSGRSTDTQYFGPGTRLTVL.

This clonotype came up a few times. The chain links TRBV27 to TRBJ2-7; TRBD1 aligns across 10 bases. Germline-derived CDR1 and CDR2 are MNHEY and SMNVEV (reference sequence). J was trimmed by 4 bases and V by 5 bases; bases with no gene match: 2. CDR3 length: 13 residues. This CDR3 reads CASSRTGGYEQYF. Written as DNA, the CDR3 is TGTGCCAGCAGTCGGACAGGGGGTTACGAGCAGTACTTC.

This clonotype was observed a single time. A much bigger clone sits one base away, suggesting this may be a read error. The V gene is TRBV29-1, the J gene TRBJ2-3; D is unclear. The CDR3 is made up of 14 amino acids. Germline CDR1 reads SQVTM; CDR2 reads ANQGSEA. CDR3 in DNA: TGCAGCGTTAGTGAGGCAGGTTTCACAGATATGCAGTATTTT. Protein product: CSVSEAGFTDMQYF.

In its sample, this clonotype was seen many times. The rearrangement uses TRBV5-1 and TRBJ2-1, with TRBD2 matching 8 bases. The CDR3 loop spans 15 amino acids. The V gene's germline CDR1 is SGHRS and CDR2 YFSETQ. After removal of 4 bases from V and 0 bases from J, the junction contained 3 bases not matched to a gene. The CDR3 loop is CASSDGTSSYNEQFF. Written as DNA, the CDR3 is TGCGCCAGCAGCGACGGGACTAGCTCCTACAATGAGCAGTTCTTC.

This clonotype was recorded many times. The chain has TRBV6-5 and TRBJ1-6; a possible D gene is TRBD1 (5 bases). Looked up from germline, CDR1 is MNHEY and CDR2 is SVGAGI. This CDR3 comprises 14 residues. The V gene lost 2 bases and the J gene lost 7 bases, with 9 bases spanning the gap. Here the CDR3 DNA reads TGTGCCAGCAGTTACGGCAGGGTAAATTCACCCCTCCACTTT. This codes for CASSYGRVNSPLHF.

This clonotype was recorded at least ten times. V usage is TRBV4-3 and J usage is TRBJ1-2; the D gene is possibly TRBD1 (6 bases). The CDR3 has 15 residues. Trimming removed 2 bases at V and 4 bases at J, with 14 bases between. The V gene's germline CDR1 is LGHNA and CDR2 YSLEER. This CDR3 reads CASSQLAGDSYGYTF. CDR3 coding DNA: TGCGCCAGCAGCCAACTCGCAGGGGATAGCTATGGCTACACCTTC.

This chain connects TRBV19 to TRBJ2-7, with TRBD1 matching over 8 bases. Germline V gives CDR1 LNHDA, CDR2 SQIVND (reference sequence). CDR3 size: 15 residues. The V and J ends lost 5 bases and 6 bases, in that order; junction bases with no gene match: 12. CDR3 sequence (DNA): TGTGCCAGTAGTTTTACGACAGGGGACGGTATCGAGCAGTACTTC. This sequence encodes CASSFTTGDGIEQYF.

This clonotype was seen more than once but under ten times. V is TRBV18 and J is TRBJ2-7; 7 positions match TRBD1. Germline V gene data show CDR1 as KGHSH and CDR2 as LQKENI. With V trimmed by 1 base and J by 3 bases, 3 bases remained unmatched. CDR3 length equals 14 residues. CDR3: CASSPLGQIYEQYF. The CDR3, as DNA: TGTGCCAGCTCACCACTGGGACAGATCTACGAGCAGTACTTC.

The chain combines TRBV20-1 with TRBJ1-2; a possible D gene is TRBD1 (6 bases). CDR3 length: 13 amino acids. The V end was cut by 5 bases, the J end by 6 bases, with 16 bases between. CDR1 is DFQATT and CDR2 is SNEGSKA in the germline V gene (reference sequence). The CDR3 DNA follows: TGCAGTGCTCCTCGACAGGATCTAGATGGCTACACCTTC. Its protein product is CSAPRQDLDGYTF.

On this clonotype: At one boundary the junction diverges from the germline segment, which might be a read error. The chain has TRBV7-2 and TRBJ2-3; the D gene is possibly TRBD2 (6 bases). Germline V CDR1 and CDR2: SGHTA, FQGNSA. This CDR3 comprises 17 residues. Here the CDR3 DNA reads TGTGCCAGCAGCTTAGCGTCGCGGGGCCTGAGCATAGATACGCAGTATTTT. It yields the protein CASSLASRGLSIDTQYF.

This chain connects TRBV6-2 or TRBV6-3 to TRBJ1-5, with 8 bases matching TRBD1. V shed 7 bases and J 3 bases; nucleotides not matched to a gene: 5. This CDR3 has 14 amino acids. Germline loops: CDR1 MNHEY, CDR2 SVGEGT. CDR3 loop: CASNLDRDNQPQHF. CDR3 in DNA: TGTGCCAGCAACCTGGACAGGGACAATCAGCCCCAGCATTTT.

This clonotype was seen repeatedly, ten times or more. J is TRBJ2-1 and V is TRBV20-1; 9 bases match TRBD1. The CDR3 is made up of 16 amino acids. V lost 3 bases, J lost 10 bases, and 16 bases stayed unmatched. Germline V gene lookup returns CDR1 DFQATT and CDR2 SNEGSKA (reference sequence). The chain's CDR3 is CSARKPGQGSGGEQFF. The CDR3 bases are TGCAGTGCTAGGAAACCGGGACAGGGCTCGGGGGGAGAGCAGTTCTTC.

The CDR3 reads CASSETGAEAFF. CDR3 sequence (DNA): TGCGCCAGCAGTGAAACAGGGGCTGAAGCTTTCTTT. This chain uses TRBV10-1 with TRBJ1-1, with 7 bases identical to TRBD1. Germline values: CDR1 WNHNN, CDR2 SYGVQD (reference sequence). CDR3 length: 12 residues. The J segment lost 6 bases and the V segment lost 3 bases, leaving 1 base of the junction unmatched.